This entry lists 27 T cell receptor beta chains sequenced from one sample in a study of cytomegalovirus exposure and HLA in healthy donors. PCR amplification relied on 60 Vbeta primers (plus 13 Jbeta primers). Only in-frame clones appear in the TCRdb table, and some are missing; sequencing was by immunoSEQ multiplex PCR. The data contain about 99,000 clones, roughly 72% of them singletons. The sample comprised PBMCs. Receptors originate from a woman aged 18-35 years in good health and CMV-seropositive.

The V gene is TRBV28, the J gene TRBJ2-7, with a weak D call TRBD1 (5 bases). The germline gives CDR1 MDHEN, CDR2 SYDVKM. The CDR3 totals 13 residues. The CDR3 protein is CATSPGHSYEQYF. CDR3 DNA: TGTGCAACCAGCCCCGGACACTCCTACGAGCAGTACTTC.

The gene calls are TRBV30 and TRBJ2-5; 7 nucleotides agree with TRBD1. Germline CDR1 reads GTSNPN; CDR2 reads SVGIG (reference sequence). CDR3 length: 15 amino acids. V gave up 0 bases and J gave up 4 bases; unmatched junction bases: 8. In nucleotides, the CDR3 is TGTGCCTGGAGTGTGGGACAGCTAGGGGGAGAGACCCAGTACTTC. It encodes CAWSVGQLGGETQYF.

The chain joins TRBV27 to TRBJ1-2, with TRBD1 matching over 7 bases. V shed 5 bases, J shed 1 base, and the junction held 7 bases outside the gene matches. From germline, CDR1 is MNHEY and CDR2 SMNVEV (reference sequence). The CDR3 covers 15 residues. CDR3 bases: TGTGCCAGCAGTGCAGGGGACAGACGTAACTATGGCTACACCTTC. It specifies CASSAGDRRNYGYTF.

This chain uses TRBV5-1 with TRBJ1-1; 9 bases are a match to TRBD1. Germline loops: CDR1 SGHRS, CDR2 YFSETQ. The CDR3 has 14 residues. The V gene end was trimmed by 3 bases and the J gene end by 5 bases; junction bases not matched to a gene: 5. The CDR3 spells CASSSGTGKTEAFF. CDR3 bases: TGCGCCAGCAGCTCCGGGACAGGGAAGACTGAAGCTTTCTTT.

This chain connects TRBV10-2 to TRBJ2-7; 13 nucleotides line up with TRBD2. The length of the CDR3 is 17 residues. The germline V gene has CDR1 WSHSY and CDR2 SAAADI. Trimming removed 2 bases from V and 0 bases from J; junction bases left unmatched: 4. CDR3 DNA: TGCGCCAGCAGTGAGACGGGGACTAGCGGGACCTCCTACGAGCAGTACTTC. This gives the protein CASSETGTSGTSYEQYF.

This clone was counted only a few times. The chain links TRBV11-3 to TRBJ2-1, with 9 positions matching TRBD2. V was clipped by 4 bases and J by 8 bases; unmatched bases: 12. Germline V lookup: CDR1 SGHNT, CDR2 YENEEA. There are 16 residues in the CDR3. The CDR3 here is CASSSPVASGKDEQFF. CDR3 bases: TGTGCCAGCAGCTCCCCTGTGGCTAGCGGGAAAGATGAGCAGTTCTTC.

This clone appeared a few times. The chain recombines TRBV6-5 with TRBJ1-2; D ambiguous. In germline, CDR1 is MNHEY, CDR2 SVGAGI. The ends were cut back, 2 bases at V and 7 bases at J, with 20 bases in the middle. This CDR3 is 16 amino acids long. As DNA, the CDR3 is TGTGCCAGCAGTTACCTTGAGTACTACTGGTTCCGTGGCTACACCTTC. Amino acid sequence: CASSYLEYYWFRGYTF.

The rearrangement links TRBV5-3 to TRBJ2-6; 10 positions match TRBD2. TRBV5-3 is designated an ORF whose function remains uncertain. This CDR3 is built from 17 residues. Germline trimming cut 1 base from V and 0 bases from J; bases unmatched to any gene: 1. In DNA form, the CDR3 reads TGTGCCAGAAGCTTGAAGCGGGAGGGCTCTGGGGCCAACGTCCTGACTTTC. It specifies CARSLKREGSGANVLTF.

Here the CDR3 DNA reads TGTGCCAGCAGTTACACACCGGCCACTGGAGGGGACGGCTACACCTTC. This encodes CASSYTPATGGDGYTF. The rearrangement joins TRBV6-5 to TRBJ1-2, with D maybe TRBD1 (5 bases). CDR1 is MNHEY and CDR2 is SVGAGI in the germline V gene. CDR3 length: 16 residues. Between the trimmed V and J ends, which lost 2 bases and 8 bases, there was a span of 21 bases.

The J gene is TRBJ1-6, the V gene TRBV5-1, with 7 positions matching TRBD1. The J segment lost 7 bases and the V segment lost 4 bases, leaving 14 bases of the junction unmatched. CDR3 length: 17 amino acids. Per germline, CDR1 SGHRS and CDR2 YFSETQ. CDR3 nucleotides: TGCGCCAGCAGCCCCACCACCGGGACAGTTGGAAATTCACCCCTCCACTTT. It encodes CASSPTTGTVGNSPLHF.

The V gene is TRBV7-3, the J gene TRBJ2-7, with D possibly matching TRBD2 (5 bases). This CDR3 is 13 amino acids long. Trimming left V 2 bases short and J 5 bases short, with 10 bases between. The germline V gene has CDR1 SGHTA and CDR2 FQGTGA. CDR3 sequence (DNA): TGTGCCAGCAGCTTAGGCGGAGGTGACGAGCAGTACTTC. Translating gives CASSLGGGDEQYF.

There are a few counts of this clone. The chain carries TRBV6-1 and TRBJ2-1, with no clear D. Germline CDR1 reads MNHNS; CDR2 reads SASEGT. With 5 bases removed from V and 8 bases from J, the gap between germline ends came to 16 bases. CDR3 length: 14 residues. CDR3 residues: CASSKGPLRDEQFF. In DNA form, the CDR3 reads TGTGCCAGCAGTAAAGGACCCCTTCGGGATGAGCAGTTCTTC.

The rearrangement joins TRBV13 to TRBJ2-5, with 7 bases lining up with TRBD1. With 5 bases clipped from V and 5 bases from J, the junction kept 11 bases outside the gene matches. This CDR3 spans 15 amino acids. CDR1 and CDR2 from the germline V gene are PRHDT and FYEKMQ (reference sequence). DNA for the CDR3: TGTGCCAGCAGCGGACCGGGACAGAGTTTTGAGACCCAGTACTTC. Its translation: CASSGPGQSFETQYF.

The CDR3 loop is CAWSVMFGQMDYGYTF. In nucleotides, the CDR3 is TGTGCCTGGAGTGTAATGTTTGGACAGATGGACTATGGCTACACCTTC. The gene calls are TRBV30 and TRBJ1-2; tentatively, D is TRBD1 (6 bases). The V end lost 0 bases, the J end lost 3 bases, and 17 bases lay between the germline ends. The CDR3 extends over 16 amino acids. Germline loops: CDR1 GTSNPN, CDR2 SVGIG (reference sequence).

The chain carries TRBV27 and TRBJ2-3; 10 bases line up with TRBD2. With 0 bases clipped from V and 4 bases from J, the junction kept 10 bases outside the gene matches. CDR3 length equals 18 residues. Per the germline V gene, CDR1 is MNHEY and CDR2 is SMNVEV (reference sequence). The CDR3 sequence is CASSLSIRLAGVPDTQYF. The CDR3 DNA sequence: TGTGCCAGCAGTTTATCGATCCGGCTAGCGGGAGTCCCAGATACGCAGTATTTT.

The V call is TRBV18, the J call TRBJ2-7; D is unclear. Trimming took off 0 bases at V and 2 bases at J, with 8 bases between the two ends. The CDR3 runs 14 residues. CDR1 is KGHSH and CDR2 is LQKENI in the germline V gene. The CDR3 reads CASSPPEYPYEQYF. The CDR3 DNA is TGTGCCAGCTCACCACCGGAGTACCCCTACGAGCAGTACTTC.

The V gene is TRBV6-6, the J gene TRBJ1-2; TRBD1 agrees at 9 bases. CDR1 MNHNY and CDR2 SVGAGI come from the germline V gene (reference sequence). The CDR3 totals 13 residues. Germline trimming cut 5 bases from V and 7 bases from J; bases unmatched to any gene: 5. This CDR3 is CASSPDRGFGYTF. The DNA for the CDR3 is TGTGCCAGCAGTCCGGACAGGGGTTTTGGCTACACCTTC.

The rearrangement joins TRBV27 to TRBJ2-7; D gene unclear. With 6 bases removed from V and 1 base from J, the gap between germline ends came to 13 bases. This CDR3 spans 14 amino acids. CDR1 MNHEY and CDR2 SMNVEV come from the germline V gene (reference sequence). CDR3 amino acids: CASRWQAHSYEQYF. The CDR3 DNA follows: TGTGCCAGCAGATGGCAGGCACATTCCTACGAGCAGTACTTC.

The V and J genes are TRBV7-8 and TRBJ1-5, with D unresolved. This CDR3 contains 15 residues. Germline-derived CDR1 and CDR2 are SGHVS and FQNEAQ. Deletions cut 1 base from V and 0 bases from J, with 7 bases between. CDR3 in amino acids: CASSLGAASNQPQHF. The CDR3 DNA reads TGTGCCAGCAGCTTAGGGGCCGCTAGCAATCAGCCCCAGCATTTT.

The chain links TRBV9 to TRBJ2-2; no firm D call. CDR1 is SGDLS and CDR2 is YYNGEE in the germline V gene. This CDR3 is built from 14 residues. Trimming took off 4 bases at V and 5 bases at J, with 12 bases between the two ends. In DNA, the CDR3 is TGTGCCAGCAGCCCCGGCGGCCTGACCGGGGAGCTGTTTTTT. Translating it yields CASSPGGLTGELFF.

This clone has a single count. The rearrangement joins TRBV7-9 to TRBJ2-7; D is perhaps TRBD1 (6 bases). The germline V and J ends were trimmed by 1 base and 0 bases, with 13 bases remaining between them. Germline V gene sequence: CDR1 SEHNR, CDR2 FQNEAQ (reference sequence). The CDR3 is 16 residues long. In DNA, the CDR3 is TGTGCCAGCAGCTTAGGTGGCAGGGGAAACTCCTACGAGCAGTACTTC. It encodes CASSLGGRGNSYEQYF. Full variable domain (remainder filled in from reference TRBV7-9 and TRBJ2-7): DTGVSQNPRHKITKRGQNVTFRCDPISEHNRLYWYRQTLGQGPEFLTYFQNEAQLEKSRLLSDRFSAERPKGSFSTLEIQRTEQGDSAMYLCASSLGGRGNSYEQYFGPGTRLTVT.

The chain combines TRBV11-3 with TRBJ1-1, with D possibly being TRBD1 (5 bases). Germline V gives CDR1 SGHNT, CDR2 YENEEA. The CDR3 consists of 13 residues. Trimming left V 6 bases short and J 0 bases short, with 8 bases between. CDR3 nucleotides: TGTGCCAGCAGTCTAGGGGTGAACACTGAAGCTTTCTTT. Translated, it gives CASSLGVNTEAFF.

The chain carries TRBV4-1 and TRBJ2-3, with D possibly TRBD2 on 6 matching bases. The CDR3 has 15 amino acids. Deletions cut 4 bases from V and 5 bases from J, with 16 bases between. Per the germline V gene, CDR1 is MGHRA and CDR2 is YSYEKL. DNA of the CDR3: TGCGCCAGCAGCCCCACTTCGACAGCGGGAGATACGCAGTATTTT. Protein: CASSPTSTAGDTQYF.

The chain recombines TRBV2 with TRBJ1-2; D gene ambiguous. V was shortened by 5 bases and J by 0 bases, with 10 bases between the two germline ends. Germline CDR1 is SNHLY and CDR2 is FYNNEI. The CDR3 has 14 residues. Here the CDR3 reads CASSYTGTNYGYTF. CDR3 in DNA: TGTGCCAGCAGTTATACCGGGACTAACTATGGCTACACCTTC.

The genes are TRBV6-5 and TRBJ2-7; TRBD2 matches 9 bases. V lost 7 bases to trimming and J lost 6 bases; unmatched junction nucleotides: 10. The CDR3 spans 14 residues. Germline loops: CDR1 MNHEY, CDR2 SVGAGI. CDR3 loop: CASIPGLASSEQYF. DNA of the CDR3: TGTGCCAGCATACCCGGACTAGCGAGCTCCGAGCAGTACTTC.

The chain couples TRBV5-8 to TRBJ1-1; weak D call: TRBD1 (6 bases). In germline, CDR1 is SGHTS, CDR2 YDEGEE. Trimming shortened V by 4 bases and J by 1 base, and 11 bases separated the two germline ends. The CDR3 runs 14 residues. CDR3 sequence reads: CASSLRDKNTEAFF. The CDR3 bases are TGTGCCAGCAGCCTCCGGGACAAGAACACTGAAGCTTTCTTT.

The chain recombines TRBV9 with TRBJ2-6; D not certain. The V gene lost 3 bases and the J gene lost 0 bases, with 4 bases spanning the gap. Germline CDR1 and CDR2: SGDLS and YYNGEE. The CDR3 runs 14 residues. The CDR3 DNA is TGTGCCAGCAGCGCCCACTCTGGGGCCAACGTCCTGACTTTC. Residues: CASSAHSGANVLTF.